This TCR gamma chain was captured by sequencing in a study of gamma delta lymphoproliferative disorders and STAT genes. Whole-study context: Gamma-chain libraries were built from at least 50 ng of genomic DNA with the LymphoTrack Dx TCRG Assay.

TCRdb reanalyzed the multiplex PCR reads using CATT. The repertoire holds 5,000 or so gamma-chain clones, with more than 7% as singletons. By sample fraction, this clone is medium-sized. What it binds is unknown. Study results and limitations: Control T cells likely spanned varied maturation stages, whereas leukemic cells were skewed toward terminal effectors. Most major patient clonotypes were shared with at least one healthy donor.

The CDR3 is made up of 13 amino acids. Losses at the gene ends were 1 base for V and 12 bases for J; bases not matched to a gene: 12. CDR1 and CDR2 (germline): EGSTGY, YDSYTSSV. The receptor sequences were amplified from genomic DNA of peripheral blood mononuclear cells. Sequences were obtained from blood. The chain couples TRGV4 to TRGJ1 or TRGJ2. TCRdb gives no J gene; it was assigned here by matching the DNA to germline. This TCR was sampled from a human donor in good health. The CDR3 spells CATWDGLCRAKLF. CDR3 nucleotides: TGTGCCACCTGGGATGGCCTCTGTCGGGCGAAACTCTTT.